The 31 T cell receptor beta chains listed next were all sequenced from one sample in a study of post-analysis software for immune sequencing data. Included in the TCR beta cDNA libraries were unique molecular identifiers. In TCRdb, the PCR reads were re-called with MiXCR into one record per CDR3 protein. The sample carries around 770,000 distinct CDR3 sequences, under 60% recorded once. Overall study results and limits: Higher frequency in patients than in controls was seen for roughly five TRBV segments, with TRBV5-6, TRBV5-1 and TRBV20-1 among them.

Antigens of these TCRs are unknown. Sequenced: blood. The receptors derive from a girl aged 10-17 years with multiple sclerosis.

This sequence joins TRBV7-2 and TRBJ2-3; TRBD1 aligns across 7 bases. The CDR3 has 15 amino acids. The trim removed 5 bases at V and 2 bases at J, leaving 7 bases unmatched. Per germline, CDR1 SGHTA and CDR2 FQGNSA. The CDR3 region is CASSLYRGYTDTQYF. The CDR3 region has the DNA TGTGCCAGCAGCCTCTACAGGGGATACACAGATACGCAGTATTTT. The full variable domain, with the rest looked up from reference TRBV7-2 and TRBJ2-3, is GAGVSQSPSNKVTEKGKDVELRCDPISGHTALYWYRQSLGQGLEFLIYFQGNSAPDKSGLPSDRFSAERTGGSVSTLTIQRTQQEDSAVYLCASSLYRGYTDTQYFGPGTRLTVL.

The V call is TRBV6-5, the J call TRBJ2-3, with 10 bases that match TRBD1. This CDR3 region has 16 residues. Germline CDR1 is MNHEY and CDR2 is SVGAGI. The ends lost 0 bases at V and 1 base at J; junction bases unmatched: 1. CDR3 bases: TGTGCCAGCAGTTACTCCGGACAGGGGGGCACAGATACGCAGTATTTT. Encoded protein: CASSYSGQGGTDTQYF.

The rearrangement joins TRBV7-3 to TRBJ2-2; 7 nucleotides agree with TRBD2. The CDR3 is made up of 17 amino acids. CDR1 SGHTA and CDR2 FQGTGA come from the germline V gene. Germline trimming cut 4 bases from V and 5 bases from J; bases unmatched to any gene: 13. CDR3 sequence reads: CASSSLTGGGVTGELFF. The DNA for the CDR3 is TGTGCCAGCAGCTCCCTTACGGGAGGCGGTGTTACCGGGGAGCTGTTTTTT.

The genes are TRBV5-1 and TRBJ2-5; D may correspond to TRBD1 or TRBD2 (6 bases each). The ends were cut back, 3 bases at V and 5 bases at J, with 14 bases in the middle. Germline V gene sequence: CDR1 SGHRS, CDR2 YFSETQ. This CDR3 has 14 amino acids. The CDR3 DNA sequence: TGCGCCAGCAGCTGGGGGGCAGGCGCGGAGACCCAGTACTTC. Protein sequence: CASSWGAGAETQYF.

This clonotype appeared a few times. This chain links TRBV5-1 with TRBJ1-1; TRBD1 agrees at 10 bases. The CDR3 covers 14 residues. Germline V gene sequence: CDR1 SGHRS, CDR2 YFSETQ. V trimming: 4 bases; J trimming: 3 bases; junction bases outside the gene matches: 3. CDR3 coding DNA: TGCGCCAGCAGCCCTGGACAGGGGGACACTGAAGCTTTCTTT. Translated, it gives CASSPGQGDTEAFF.

The chain recombines TRBV10-3 with TRBJ2-7, with D uncertain. This CDR3 is 11 amino acids long. The germline V and J ends were trimmed by 8 bases and 0 bases, with 5 bases remaining between them. Germline V gene data show CDR1 as ENHRY and CDR2 as SYGVKD. In DNA form, the CDR3 reads TGTGCCATCGCGGACTCCTACGAGCAGTACTTC. It yields the protein CAIADSYEQYF.

The J gene is TRBJ2-7, the V gene TRBV11-3, with 9 bases matching TRBD1. The CDR3 runs 16 residues. Germline trimming cut 5 bases from V and 1 base from J; bases unmatched to any gene: 9. Germline loops: CDR1 SGHNT, CDR2 YENEEA. CDR3 protein: CASSPGQGKGSYEQYF. In DNA form, the CDR3 reads TGTGCCAGCAGCCCAGGACAGGGGAAGGGGTCCTACGAGCAGTACTTC. The whole variable domain, remainder taken from reference TRBV11-3 and TRBJ2-7, is EAGVVQSPRYKIIEKKQPVAFWCNPISGHNTLYWYLQNLGQGPELLIRYENEEAVDDSQLPKDRFSAERLKGVDSTLKIQPAELGDSAVYLCASSPGQGKGSYEQYFGPGTRLTVT.

The chain recombines TRBV20-1 with TRBJ1-1; D might be TRBD1 (5 bases). CDR3 length equals 12 residues. CDR1 DFQATT and CDR2 SNEGSKA come from the germline V gene (reference sequence). V gave up 0 bases and J gave up 5 bases, with 7 bases separating them. The DNA of the CDR3 is TGCAGTGCTAGAGAGGGGGGTACTGAAGCTTTCTTT. Translating gives CSAREGGTEAFF.

The chain couples TRBV20-1 to TRBJ2-3; 7 bases match TRBD2. Trimming took 3 bases from V and 2 from J; bases not matched to a gene: 8. The CDR3 has 15 residues. Germline V CDR1 and CDR2: DFQATT, SNEGSKA (reference sequence). Here the CDR3 DNA reads TGCAGTGCTAGGGTTATAGCGGGTTTCACAGATACGCAGTATTTT. It specifies CSARVIAGFTDTQYF.

As for this clonotype: The germline gene is not matched at one end of the junction; a read error may be the cause. The chain combines TRBV19 with TRBJ2-1; D gene ambiguous. Germline-derived CDR1 and CDR2 are LNHDA and SQIVND (reference sequence). This CDR3 is built from 13 residues. The CDR3 sequence is CATSPGSYNEQFF. The CDR3 nucleotides are TGTGCCACTAGTCCGGGCTCCTACAATGAGCAGTTCTTC.

This clonotype was recorded a few times. The chain links TRBV7-9 to TRBJ1-2; 12 nucleotides match TRBD1. Unmatched junction bases numbered 1, after V lost 6 bases and J lost 2 bases. CDR1 is SEHNR, CDR2 FQNEAQ, per germline (reference sequence). CDR3 length: 14 amino acids. CDR3 in amino acids: CASRGQGANYGYTF. The DNA of the CDR3 is TGTGCCAGCAGGGGACAGGGGGCAAACTATGGCTACACCTTC.

The chain uses TRBV12-3 or TRBV12-4 and TRBJ2-5, with TRBD1 matching 8 bases. Judging by the DNA end, TRBJ2-7 fits better; the J call may be wrong. This CDR3 spans 16 amino acids. The CDR3 sequence is CASSGFGRGRPYEQYF. CDR3 DNA sequence: TGTGCCAGCAGCGGGTTCGGCAGGGGGCGCCCCTACGAGCAGTACTTC.

V and J are TRBV9 and TRBJ2-5, with 11 bases that match TRBD2. Germline CDR1 SGDLS, CDR2 YYNGEE. The ends lost 0 bases at V and 2 bases at J; junction bases unmatched: 6. The CDR3 loop spans 17 amino acids. CDR3 residues: CASSVGLAGGKQETQYF. The DNA of the CDR3 is TGTGCCAGCAGCGTAGGGCTAGCGGGAGGTAAACAAGAGACCCAGTACTTC.

A few counts support this clonotype. V gene TRBV5-5 combines with J gene TRBJ1-2; D might be TRBD1 (5 bases). V lost 3 bases to trimming and J lost 7 bases, with 10 bases between them. The CDR3 is made up of 12 amino acids. Germline V gives CDR1 SGHKS, CDR2 YYEKEE (reference sequence). CDR3 coding DNA: TGTGCCAGCAGCTCGTCGGGACTTGGCTACACCTTC. This sequence encodes CASSSSGLGYTF.

The chain is built from TRBV5-5 and TRBJ2-5; 10 bases map to TRBD2. The CDR3 covers 16 residues. The ends lost 3 bases at V and 0 bases at J; junction bases unmatched: 5. Germline loops: CDR1 SGHKS, CDR2 YYEKEE (reference sequence). The CDR3 reads CASSSWTSGYQETQYF. The CDR3 DNA sequence: TGTGCCAGCAGCTCGTGGACTAGCGGTTACCAAGAGACCCAGTACTTC.

This clonotype was observed a handful of times. The chain is built from TRBV5-1 and TRBJ2-5; 7 bases match TRBD2. The J call is uncertain, as TRBJ2-7 better fits the DNA end. Germline V lookup: CDR1 SGHRS, CDR2 YFSETQ. CDR3 length equals 16 residues. CDR3 nucleotide sequence: TGCGCCAGCAGTCCGACCGGACTAGGGGCCTGGTACGAGCAGTACTTC. This gives the protein CASSPTGLGAWYEQYF.

The chain uses TRBV6-2 or TRBV6-3 and TRBJ1-2, with D hard to call. V gave up 3 bases and J gave up 11 bases, with 13 bases separating them. Germline V CDR1 and CDR2: MNHEY, SVGEGT. This CDR3 spans 12 amino acids. The CDR3 sequence is CASSYPTNEYTF. CDR3 sequence (DNA): TGTGCCAGCAGTTATCCGACGAATGAATACACCTTC.

The rearrangement joins TRBV10-3 to TRBJ1-2, with D possibly TRBD1 on 5 matching bases. This CDR3 has 15 residues. The germline V gene has CDR1 ENHRY and CDR2 SYGVKD. The V end lost 4 bases, the J end lost 3 bases, and 15 bases lay between the germline ends. DNA of the CDR3: TGTGCCATCAGTGGCGAGGGGCCCCGTGACTATGGCTACACCTTC. It translates to CAISGEGPRDYGYTF.

The chain combines TRBV3-1 with TRBJ2-1, with 9 positions matching TRBD2. This CDR3 has 15 amino acids. The trim removed 2 bases at V and 5 bases at J, leaving 4 bases unmatched. Germline-derived CDR1 and CDR2 are LGHDT and YNNKEL (reference sequence). The CDR3 spells CASSQWTSENNEQFF. The CDR3 DNA reads as TGTGCCAGCAGCCAATGGACTAGCGAGAACAATGAGCAGTTCTTC.

This clonotype came up a few times. The V gene is TRBV7-8, the J gene TRBJ2-7; TRBD1 is a possible D gene (6 bases). Germline lookup yields CDR1 SGHVS and CDR2 FQNEAQ. The CDR3 sequence is 16 residues long. With 5 bases removed from V and 5 bases from J, the gap between germline ends came to 22 bases. This chain's CDR3 is CASSKNRVRPLNEQYF. The DNA of the CDR3 is TGTGCCAGCAGCAAAAACAGGGTACGTCCTTTGAACGAGCAGTACTTC.

V is TRBV7-2 and J is TRBJ2-1, with D tentatively TRBD2 (6 bases). This CDR3 region has 17 residues. Germline V gives CDR1 SGHTA, CDR2 FQGNSA. Trimming cost V 5 bases and J 0 bases, with 17 bases left between them. This CDR3 is CASSRDGGPSSYNEQFF. The CDR3 nucleotides are TGTGCCAGCAGCCGAGACGGGGGTCCGAGCTCCTACAATGAGCAGTTCTTC.

The gene calls are TRBV15 and TRBJ2-3; D is uncertain. This CDR3 contains 11 residues. Germline assignment: CDR1 LNHNV and CDR2 YYDKDF (reference sequence). V shed 1 base and J shed 8 bases, with 4 bases lying between them. CDR3 in DNA: TGTGCCACCAGCAGAGGGGGTACGCAGTATTTT. Protein product: CATSRGGTQYF.

As concerns this clonotype: The junction differs from germline at one of its ends, possibly a read error. The CDR3 DNA sequence: TGCAGTGCTAGAGCCCCCACAGACCCACTAGAGTATGGCCACACCTTC. This encodes CSARAPTDPLEYGHTF. The chain couples TRBV20-1 to TRBJ1-2, with no clear D. In germline, CDR1 is DFQATT, CDR2 SNEGSKA (reference sequence). This CDR3 is 16 amino acids long.

This clonotype has just one count. This chain uses TRBV7-9 with TRBJ2-3; 8 positions agree with TRBD2. Per the germline V gene, CDR1 is SEHNR and CDR2 is FQNEAQ (reference sequence). J lost 6 bases, V lost 5 bases, and 4 bases had no gene match. This CDR3 is built from 13 residues. The CDR3 sequence is CASSRGGSDTQYF. CDR3 DNA: TGTGCCAGCAGCCGGGGGGGGTCGGATACGCAGTATTTT.

V usage is TRBV6-5 and J usage is TRBJ2-7; either TRBD1 or TRBD2 may fit D (6 bases each). Germline V lookup: CDR1 MNHEY, CDR2 SVGAGI. This CDR3 region has 15 residues. The V end lost 4 bases, the J end lost 2 bases, and 15 bases lay between the germline ends. The CDR3 is CASSSEGGGPYEQYF. The CDR3 bases are TGTGCCAGCAGTTCCGAGGGGGGCGGACCCTACGAGCAGTACTTC.

The chain combines TRBV7-2 with TRBJ2-7; D gene uncertain. The V and J ends lost 0 bases and 6 bases respectively, with 9 bases between them. The CDR3 covers 13 residues. CDR1 is SGHTA and CDR2 is FQGNSA in the germline V gene. As DNA, the CDR3 is TGTGCCAGCAGCTTAGCAAGAGTTACCGAGCAGTACTTC. The encoded protein is CASSLARVTEQYF.

The rearrangement joins TRBV7-3 to TRBJ2-2; D perhaps matches TRBD2 (5 bases). Germline CDR1 and CDR2: SGHTA and FQGTGA. The CDR3 has 14 amino acids. The V end was cut by 8 bases, the J end by 2 bases, with 12 bases between. The DNA for the CDR3 is TGTGCCAGCCGAGGGAGCGTTAACACCGGGGAGCTGTTTTTT. The encoded protein is CASRGSVNTGELFF.

The V gene is TRBV4-1, the J gene TRBJ2-7, with D uncertain. CDR3 length equals 13 residues. Trimming left V 0 bases short and J 6 bases short, with 9 bases between. In germline, CDR1 is MGHRA, CDR2 YSYEKL. The CDR3 DNA is TGCGCCAGCAGCCAAGATCCTTGGCCCGAGCAGTACTTC. Amino acids: CASSQDPWPEQYF.

The chain couples TRBV20-1 to TRBJ2-1, with 9 bases lining up with TRBD1. Looked up from germline, CDR1 is DFQATT and CDR2 is SNEGSKA (reference sequence). CDR3 length: 16 residues. J was trimmed by 1 base and V by 6 bases; bases with no gene match: 10. The CDR3 reads CSAKKPGTGSYNEQFF. CDR3 nucleotides: TGCAGTGCCAAAAAACCCGGGACAGGGTCCTACAATGAGCAGTTCTTC.

V gene TRBV29-1 combines with J gene TRBJ1-1, with 7 bases lining up with TRBD1. Trimming cost V 0 bases and J 8 bases; bases outside gene matches: 3. CDR3 length equals 12 residues. The germline gives CDR1 SQVTM, CDR2 ANQGSEA. Here the CDR3 reads CSVEDQTGEAFF. The CDR3, as DNA: TGCAGCGTTGAAGATCAGACAGGGGAAGCTTTCTTT.

This clonotype was seen a handful of times. The V call is TRBV4-3, the J call TRBJ2-5; TRBD2 might be the D (6 bases). The CDR3 sequence is 15 residues long. Trimming cost V 1 base and J 5 bases, with 14 bases left between them. Germline CDR1 is LGHNA and CDR2 is YSLEER. In DNA, the CDR3 is TGCGCCAGCAGCCAAGCGGGGAGGAGGGGCGAGACCCAGTACTTC. Translation gives CASSQAGRRGETQYF.